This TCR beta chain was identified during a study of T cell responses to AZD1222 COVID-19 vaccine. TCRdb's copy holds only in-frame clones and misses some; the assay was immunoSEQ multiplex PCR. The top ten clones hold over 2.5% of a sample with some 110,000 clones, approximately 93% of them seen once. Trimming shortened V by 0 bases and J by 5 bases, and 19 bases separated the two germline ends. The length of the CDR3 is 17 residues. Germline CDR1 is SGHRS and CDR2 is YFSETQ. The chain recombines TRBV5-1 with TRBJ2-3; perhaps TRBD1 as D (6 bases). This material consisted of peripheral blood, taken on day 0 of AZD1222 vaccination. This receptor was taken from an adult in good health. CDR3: CASSLGETGVSLDTQYF. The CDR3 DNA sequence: TGCGCCAGCAGCTTGGGGGAGACAGGAGTTTCGTTAGATACGCAGTATTTT.